This paragraph reports one T cell receptor beta chain. The antigen remains unidentified. The data are from a study of T-cell memory formation after mild COVID-19. General study results and limits: Day 15 to 85 contracting clones showed balanced CD4/CD8; later expanders leaned CD4+.

This CDR3 contains 14 residues. Germline V CDR1 and CDR2: MNHEY, SVGAGI. V trimming: 7 bases; J trimming: 3 bases; junction bases outside the gene matches: 4. TCRdb recomputed calls from the 5' RACE reads with MiXCR, one row per CDR3 protein. Here the sample spans 250,000 to 300,000 distinct CDR3 sequences, around 16% being singletons. Input material: PBMCs or a T cell subset sorted from them (not recorded which). The chain links TRBV6-5 to TRBJ2-5; 11 bases fit TRBD2. This sequence originates from a man younger than 35 who had mild COVID-19 (a few samples of this study predate the infection). Cell type and time point are not known. The CDR3 DNA reads as TGTGCCAGCACTGCACTAGCGGGGGAAGAGACCCAGTACTTC. Residues: CASTALAGEETQYF.